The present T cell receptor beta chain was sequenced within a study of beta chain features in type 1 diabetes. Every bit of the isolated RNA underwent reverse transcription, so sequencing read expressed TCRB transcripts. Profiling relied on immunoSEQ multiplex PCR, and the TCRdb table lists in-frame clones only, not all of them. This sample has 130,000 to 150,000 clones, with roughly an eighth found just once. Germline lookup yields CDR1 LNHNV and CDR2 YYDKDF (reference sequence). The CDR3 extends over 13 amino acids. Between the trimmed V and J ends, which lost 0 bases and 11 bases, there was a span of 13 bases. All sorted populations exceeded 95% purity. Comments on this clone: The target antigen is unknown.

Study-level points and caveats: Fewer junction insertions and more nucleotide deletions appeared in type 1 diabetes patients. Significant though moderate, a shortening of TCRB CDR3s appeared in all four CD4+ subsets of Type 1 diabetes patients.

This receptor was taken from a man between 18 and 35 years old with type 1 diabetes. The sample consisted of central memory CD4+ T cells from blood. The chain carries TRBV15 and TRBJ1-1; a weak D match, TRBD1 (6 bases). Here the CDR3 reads CATSRDFTGRAFF. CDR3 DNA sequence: TGTGCCACCAGCAGAGATTTTACAGGGAGGGCTTTCTTT.